This T cell receptor (beta chain) came from a study of human T cells and chemical hapten exposure. Across the whole study: Patch tests put 0.01% DPC on the upper back, and the results were checked at 6 days. Affected patients, primarily female, had alopecia areata, totalis or universalis.

CDR1 is SEHNR, CDR2 FQNEAQ, per germline (reference sequence). The CDR3 runs to 14 residues. The ends were cut back, 1 base at V and 1 base at J, with 7 bases in the middle. Time point noted: patch test 2, 6 weeks after DPC sensitization. The treatment was: therapeutic diphenylcyclopropenone sensitization with weekly scalp DPC. Unfractionated whole blood was the source of the extracted total RNA. In the authors' methods: From approximately 20,000 to 700,000 TCRs were found per sample, with a median of roughly 89,000. TCRdb re-analysed the RACE reads in MiXCR, keeping a single row per CDR3 protein. TCRdb's processing, not the authors' own work, is the source of the V and J calls. The table shows about 42,000 distinct CDR3 sequences, with approximately 9% occurring only once.

V usage is TRBV7-9 and J usage is TRBJ1-1, with D unclear. The sample consisted of whole blood, taken in connection with sensitization to the hapten diphenylcyclopropenone (DPC). This clonotype originated in a woman between 40 and 50 years old with alopecia areata. Some clones in this sample may be carry-over from other donors' samples. The CDR3 sequence is CASSLVEGNTEAFF. CDR3 sequence (DNA): TGTGCCAGCAGCTTAGTTGAGGGGAACACTGAAGCTTTCTTT.